This T cell receptor (beta chain) is from a study of T cells in Graves' hyperthyroidism and ophthalmopathy. Amplification of TCR beta CDR3 regions used RNA as the template. RT-PCR in the first round (using the HTBI primer set) targeted the TCR CDR3. TCRdb processed the multiplex PCR reads anew with MiXCR; each CDR3 protein has one entry. Among 300,000 to 450,000 distinct CDR3 sequences listed, approximately 15% were seen once. The CDR3 is 14 amino acids. Germline V gene lookup returns CDR1 MNHEY and CDR2 SMNVEV (reference sequence). V was pared by 5 bases and J by 0 bases, with 4 bases of the junction left unmatched. This clonotype showed up just a few times.

This sequence was found in a woman in her sixties or seventies with Graves' hyperthyroidism. Sequenced material: blood. This sequence joins TRBV27 and TRBJ2-7; 7 positions match TRBD2. CDR3 in amino acids: CASSLAGDSYEQYF. For the CDR3, the DNA is TGTGCCAGCAGTCTGGCGGGAGACTCCTACGAGCAGTACTTC.